The table lists the clone carrying this T cell receptor (beta chain) with a few counts. Its antigen is unidentified. These data originate in a study of cytotoxic CD8 clonotypes in ibrutinib-treated CLL. Points from the study as a whole: Clonality went up at ibrutinib response and then declined back toward baseline at progression.

This CDR3 spans 14 amino acids. Germline CDR1 is LNHDA and CDR2 is SQIVND (reference sequence). With 8 bases removed from V and 5 bases from J, the gap between germline ends came to 18 bases. Profiled with immunoSEQ multiplex PCR; TCRdb holds only in-frame clones, not every one. Here the sample spans fewer than 400,000 clones, about 64% being singletons. This chain uses TRBV19 with TRBJ1-2, with D possibly TRBD1 on 5 matching bases. The sample in question was PBMCs, obtained after 36 months of ibrutinib treatment. This TCR came from a human donor with chronic lymphocytic leukemia. This CDR3 is CASLGGAAGYGYTF. CDR3 nucleotide sequence: TGTGCCAGTTTGGGAGGGGCCGCGGGGTATGGCTACACCTTC.